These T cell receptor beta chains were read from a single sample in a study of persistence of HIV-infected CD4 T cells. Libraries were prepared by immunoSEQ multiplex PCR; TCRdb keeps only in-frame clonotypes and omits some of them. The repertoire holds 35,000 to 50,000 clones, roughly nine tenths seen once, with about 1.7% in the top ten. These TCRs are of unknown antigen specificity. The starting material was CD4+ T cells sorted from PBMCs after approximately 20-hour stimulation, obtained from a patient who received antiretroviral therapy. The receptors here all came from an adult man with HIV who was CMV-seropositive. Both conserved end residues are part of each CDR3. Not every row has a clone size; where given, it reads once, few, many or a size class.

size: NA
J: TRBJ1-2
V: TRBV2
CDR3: CASRDRANYGYTF

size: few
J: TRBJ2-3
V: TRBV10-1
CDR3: CASSGTSGGADTQYF

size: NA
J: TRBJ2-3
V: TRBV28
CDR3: CASSLPLGRTTQYF

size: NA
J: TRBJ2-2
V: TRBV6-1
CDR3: CASSGGGPGFAGELFF

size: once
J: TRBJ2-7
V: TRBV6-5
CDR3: CASRDPGGREQYF

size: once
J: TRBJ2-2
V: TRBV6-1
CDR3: CASSSTGVNTGELFF

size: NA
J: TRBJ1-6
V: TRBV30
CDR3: CAWNSLGQGNSPLHF

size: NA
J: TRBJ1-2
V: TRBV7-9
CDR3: CASTTQGAFPFGYTF

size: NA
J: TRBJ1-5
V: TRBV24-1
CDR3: CATQGGGIGQPQHF

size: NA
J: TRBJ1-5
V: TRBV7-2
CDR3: CASSLVWGRGLSNQPQHF

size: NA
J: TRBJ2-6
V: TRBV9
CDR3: CASSPRLAGGANVLTF

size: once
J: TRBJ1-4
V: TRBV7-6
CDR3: CASSYRTGLEKLFF

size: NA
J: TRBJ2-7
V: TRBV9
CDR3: CASSATSGGEQYF

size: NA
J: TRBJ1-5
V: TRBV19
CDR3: CASSGRDNQPQHF

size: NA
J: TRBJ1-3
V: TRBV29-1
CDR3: CSVRSSGNTIYF

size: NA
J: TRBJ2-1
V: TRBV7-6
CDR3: CASSLEGHNEQFF

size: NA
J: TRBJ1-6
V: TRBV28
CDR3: CATSFGAGNSPLHF

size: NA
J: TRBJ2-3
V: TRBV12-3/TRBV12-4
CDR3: CASTSQDTQYF

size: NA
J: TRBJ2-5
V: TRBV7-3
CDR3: CASSGDRGQETQYF

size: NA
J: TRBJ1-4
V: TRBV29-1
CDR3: CSVEQTTNEKLFF

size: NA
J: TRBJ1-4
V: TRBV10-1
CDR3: CASSEEQLFF

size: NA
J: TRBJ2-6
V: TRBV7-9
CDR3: CASSFPRGPGANVLTF

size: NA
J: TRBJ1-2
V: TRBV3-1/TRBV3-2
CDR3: CASSRLGQGFGNYGYTF

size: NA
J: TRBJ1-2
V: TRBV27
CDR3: CASSFSAGYGYTF

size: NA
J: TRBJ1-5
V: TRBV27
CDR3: CASSLGQGRQPQHF

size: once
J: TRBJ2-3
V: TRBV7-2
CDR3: CASSHRTSGNPDTQYF

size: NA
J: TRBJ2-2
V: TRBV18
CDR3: CASSPPGTGELFF

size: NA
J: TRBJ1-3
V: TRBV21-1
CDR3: CASSKGQGISSGNTIYF

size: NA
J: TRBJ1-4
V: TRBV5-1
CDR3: CASSLGTGGDEKLFF

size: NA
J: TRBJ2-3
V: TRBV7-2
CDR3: CASSSRDQRSDTQYF

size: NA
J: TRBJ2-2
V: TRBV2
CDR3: CASMGQGFAGELFF

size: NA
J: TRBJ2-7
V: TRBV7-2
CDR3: CASSLGPAFYEQYF

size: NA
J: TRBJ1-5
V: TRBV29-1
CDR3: CSVDWGGNQPQHF

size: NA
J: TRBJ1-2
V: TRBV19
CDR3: CASRERGNYGYTF

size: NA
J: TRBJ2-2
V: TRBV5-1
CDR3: CASSYGQANTGELFF

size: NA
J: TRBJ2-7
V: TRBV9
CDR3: CASSSSGGGSEQYF

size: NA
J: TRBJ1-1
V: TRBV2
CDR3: CASSATGGDGEAFF

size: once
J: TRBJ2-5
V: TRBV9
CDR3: CASGGGLQETQYF

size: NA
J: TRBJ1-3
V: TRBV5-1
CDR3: CASSPRVTNSGNTIYF